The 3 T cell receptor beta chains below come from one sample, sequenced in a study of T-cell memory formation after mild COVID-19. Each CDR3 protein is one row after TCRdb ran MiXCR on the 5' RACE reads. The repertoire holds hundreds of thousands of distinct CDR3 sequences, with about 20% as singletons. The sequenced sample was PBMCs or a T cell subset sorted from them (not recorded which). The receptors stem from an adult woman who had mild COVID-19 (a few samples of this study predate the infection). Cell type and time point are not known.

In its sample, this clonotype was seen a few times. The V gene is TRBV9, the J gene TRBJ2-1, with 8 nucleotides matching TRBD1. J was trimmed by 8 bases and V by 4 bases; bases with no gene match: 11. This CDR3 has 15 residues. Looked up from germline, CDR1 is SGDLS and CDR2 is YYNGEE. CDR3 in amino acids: CASSPGGTGGDEQFF. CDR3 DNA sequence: TGTGCCAGCAGCCCAGGGGGGACAGGTGGAGATGAGCAGTTCTTC.

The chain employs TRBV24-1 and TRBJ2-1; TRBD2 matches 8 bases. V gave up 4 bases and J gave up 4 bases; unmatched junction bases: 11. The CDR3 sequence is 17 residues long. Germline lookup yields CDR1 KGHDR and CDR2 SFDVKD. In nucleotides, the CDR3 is TGTGCCACCAGTGACAGCGGACTAGCCCTGATTTACAATGAGCAGTTCTTC. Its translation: CATSDSGLALIYNEQFF.

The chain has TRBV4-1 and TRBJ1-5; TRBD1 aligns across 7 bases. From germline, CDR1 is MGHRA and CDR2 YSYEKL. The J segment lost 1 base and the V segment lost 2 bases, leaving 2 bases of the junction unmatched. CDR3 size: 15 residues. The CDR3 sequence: CASSQQTGSNQPQHF. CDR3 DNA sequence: TGCGCCAGCAGCCAACAGACAGGGAGCAATCAGCCCCAGCATTTT.